The source of this T cell receptor (beta chain) is a study of T cells after yellow fever vaccination. The wider study: Each low-cell-number fraction was prepared by means of SMART-Seq v4 Ultra Low Input. General study findings and limits: Most clones from primary vaccination resurfaced after the booster (around 95% CD4, around 91% CD8). The secondary response peaked faster, at day 5 versus 15, but was weaker.

Using its own MiXCR run on the 5' RACE reads, TCRdb lists one record per CDR3 protein. The sample yields 620,000 or so distinct CDR3 sequences, roughly a sixth seen once. V was clipped by 7 bases and J by 7 bases, with 14 bases between them. This CDR3 contains 14 residues. From germline, CDR1 is WSHSY and CDR2 SAAADI. For this clonotype: Its antigen is currently unknown.

The source is a man aged 18 to 29 who received the YFV17D yellow fever vaccine. Specimen: PBMCs, collected around 5 days after the first yellow fever vaccination. The chain carries TRBV10-2 and TRBJ1-6, with D unresolved. The CDR3 nucleotides are TGCGCCAGCAAGATGACGGATAGGAATTCACCCCTCCACTTT. Its protein is CASKMTDRNSPLHF.